This TCR beta chain was profiled in a study of T cell repertoires in cytomegalovirus infection. TCRdb reanalysed the reads using MiXCR and keeps one entry per CDR3 protein. Of roughly 600,000 distinct CDR3 sequences listed, 20% to 25% were seen once; the top ten hold approximately 8%. Germline loops: CDR1 KGHDR, CDR2 SFDVKD. V lost 2 bases and J lost 6, with 17 bases in between. This CDR3 region has 16 residues. This clonotype was observed at least ten times. What was sequenced was CD8+ T cells from PBMCs. The receptor's source is a human donor in good health (CMV status not recorded). Some clones in this sample may be carry-over from other donors' samples. The J gene is TRBJ2-3, the V gene TRBV24-1, with a tentative D call TRBD1 (5 bases). The CDR3: CATSDSAGPKEDTQYF. For the CDR3, the DNA is TGTGCCACCAGTGATTCCGCAGGGCCCAAAGAGGATACGCAGTATTTT.